This T cell receptor (beta chain) was sequenced during a study of blood T cells in healthy people across ages. Every sample gave at least 5 micrograms of total RNA when it was extracted. This clonotype appeared once. A junction end diverges from the germline sequence, so it may reflect a read error. Combining a sample-barcoded 5' primer with a J-beta primer mix, a second PCR ran for about 7 to 12 cycles. No fewer than 3 million CDR3-containing paired-end reads came from each sample. TCRdb processed the 5' RACE reads anew with MiXCR; each CDR3 protein has one entry. Found here are roughly 1,500,000 distinct CDR3 sequences, roughly 32% of them singletons; the top ten hold approximately 10%. The sequencing sample was made of blood. This sequence was found in a woman in her 30s in good health.

The CDR3 region is CASSLASGGTNKQFF. The CDR3 nucleotides read TGTGCCAGCAGCTTAGCGTCGGGAGGAACCAATAAGCAGTTCTTC. J is TRBJ2-1 and V is TRBV7-2, with TRBD2 identical over 7 bases. Germline V lookup: CDR1 SGHTA, CDR2 FQGNSA. CDR3 size: 15 residues.